This T cell receptor beta chain came from a study of T cells of healthy individuals. CDR1 is SGHRS and CDR2 is YFSETQ in the germline V gene. The CDR3 spans 15 residues. Using its own MiXCR run on the 5' RACE reads, TCRdb lists one record per CDR3 protein. The data contain some 82,000 distinct CDR3 sequences, roughly 5% of them singletons. There are many counts of this clonotype. Germline is not matched at one junction end, which may reflect a read error. The chain links TRBV5-1 to TRBJ1-2, with D perhaps matching TRBD1 (5 bases). The TCR sequence derives from a female donor in good health. CDR3 in DNA: TGTGCCAGCAGCTTGGTAAGGGGAAGTAACTATGGCTACACCTTC. This codes for CASSLVRGSNYGYTF.